This T cell receptor beta chain was captured by sequencing in a study of CD8+CD57+ T cells in acquired aplastic anemia. Study-level background: Sorted CD4+ and CD8+ cells yielded about 2.9 ug of DNA on average.

Profiles of TCR beta VDJ and CDR3 were generated from a genomic DNA template. Using its own MiXCR run on the reads, TCRdb lists one record per CDR3 protein. The sample has 150,000 to 200,000 distinct CDR3 sequences; around 48% are singletons. Patients chosen for sequencing had CD8+CD57+ cells that had expanded, as shown by flow cytometry. All patients had severe acquired aplastic anemia. Study results and limitations: Simpson's diversity of CD8+ cells was not significantly different in patients compared with controls. In common between the patients and the controls were around 29 CD8+ CDR3 sequences.

CDR3 length equals 15 residues. Trimming pared 3 bases from V and 3 bases from J, leaving 12 bases between. CDR1 and CDR2 (germline): LNHDA, SQIVND (reference sequence). As concerns this clonotype: Its antigen is as yet unknown.

Material for sequencing was sorted CD4+, CD8+, or CD8+CD57+ T cells (not recorded which) from PBMCs. This clonotype was obtained from a human donor with aplastic anemia. This chain links TRBV19 with TRBJ2-1; D might be TRBD2 (5 bases). CDR3 sequence reads: CASSIPRGVYNEQFF. The CDR3 DNA follows: TGTGCCAGTAGTATCCCCCGGGGAGTCTACAATGAGCAGTTCTTC.